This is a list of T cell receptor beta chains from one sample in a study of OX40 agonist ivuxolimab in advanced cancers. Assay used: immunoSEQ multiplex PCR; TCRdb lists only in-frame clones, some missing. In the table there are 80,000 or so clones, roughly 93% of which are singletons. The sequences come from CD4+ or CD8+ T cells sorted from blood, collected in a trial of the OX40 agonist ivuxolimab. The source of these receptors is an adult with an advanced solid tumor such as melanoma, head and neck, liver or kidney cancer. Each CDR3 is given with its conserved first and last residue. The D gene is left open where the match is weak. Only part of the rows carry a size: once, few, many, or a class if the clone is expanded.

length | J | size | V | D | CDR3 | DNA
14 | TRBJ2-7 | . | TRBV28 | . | CASSLVGEPYEQYF | TGTGCCAGCAGTTTGGTCGGGGAACCATACGAGCAGTACTTC
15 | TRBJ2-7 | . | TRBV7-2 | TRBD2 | CASSPTSGSSYEQYF | TGTGCCAGCAGCCCGACTAGCGGGTCCTCCTACGAGCAGTACTTC
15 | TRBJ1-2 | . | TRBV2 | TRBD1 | CASSSLGQGQGGYTF | TGTGCCAGCAGTTCCCTGGGACAGGGACAAGGTGGCTACACCTTC
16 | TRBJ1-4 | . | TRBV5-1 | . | CASSLESGATNEKLFF | TGCGCCAGCAGCTTGGAGTCCGGAGCAACTAATGAAAAACTGTTTTTT
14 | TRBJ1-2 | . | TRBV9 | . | CASSVDVRTYGYTF | TGTGCCAGCAGCGTAGACGTCAGAACCTATGGCTACACCTTC
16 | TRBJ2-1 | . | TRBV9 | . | CASSSRSMGSYNEQFF | TGTGCCAGCAGCTCCCGTTCGATGGGCTCCTACAATGAGCAGTTCTTC
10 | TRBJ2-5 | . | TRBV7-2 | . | CASGLETQYF | TGTGCCAGCGGCCTAGAGACCCAGTACTTC
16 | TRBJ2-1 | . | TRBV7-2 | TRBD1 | CASSSNRDRGRNEQFF | TGTGCCAGCAGCTCGAACCGGGACAGGGGGCGCAATGAGCAGTTCTTC
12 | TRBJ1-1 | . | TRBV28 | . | CAIEGGGPGAFF | TGTGCCATCGAGGGGGGGGGACCGGGAGCTTTCTTT
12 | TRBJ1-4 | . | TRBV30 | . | CAWTRNGEKLFF | TGTGCCTGGACTCGGAATGGCGAAAAACTGTTTTTT
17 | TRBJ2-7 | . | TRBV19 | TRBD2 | CASSSGYGLAEAYEQYF | TGTGCCAGTAGTTCCGGTTATGGGCTAGCGGAGGCCTACGAGCAGTACTTC
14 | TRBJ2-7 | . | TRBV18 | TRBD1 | CASSPGQGTYEQYF | TGTGCCAGCTCACCGGGACAGGGGACCTACGAGCAGTACTTC
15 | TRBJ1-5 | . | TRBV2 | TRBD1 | CASGNSDRGGQPQHF | TGTGCCAGCGGTAACTCGGACAGGGGCGGCCAGCCCCAGCATTTT
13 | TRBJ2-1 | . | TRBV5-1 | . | CASSLAGNYEQFF | TGCGCCAGCAGCTTGGCAGGGAACTATGAGCAGTTCTTC
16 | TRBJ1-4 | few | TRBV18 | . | CASSPGDSSANEKLFF | TGTGCCAGCTCACCAGGTGACAGTTCAGCTAATGAAAAACTGTTTTTT
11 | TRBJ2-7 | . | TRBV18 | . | CASSPNYEQYF | TGTGCCAGCTCACCCAACTACGAGCAGTACTTC
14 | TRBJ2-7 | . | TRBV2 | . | CASTDGRGSYEQYF | TGTGCCAGCACCGACGGGCGTGGCTCCTACGAGCAGTACTTC
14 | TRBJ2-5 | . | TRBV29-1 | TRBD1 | CSVAMGQLGETQYF | TGCAGCGTCGCCATGGGACAGCTTGGGGAGACCCAGTACTTC
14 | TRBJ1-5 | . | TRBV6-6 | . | CASSYKAFDQPQHF | TGTGCCAGCAGTTACAAAGCATTCGATCAGCCCCAGCATTTT
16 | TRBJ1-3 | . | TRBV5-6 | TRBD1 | CASSFPGTGVGNTIYF | TGTGCCAGCAGCTTCCCCGGGACAGGGGTAGGAAACACCATATATTTT
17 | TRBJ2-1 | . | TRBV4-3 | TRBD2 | CASSLKTSGTSYNEQFF | TGCGCCAGCAGCCTCAAGACTAGCGGCACAAGCTACAATGAGCAGTTCTTC
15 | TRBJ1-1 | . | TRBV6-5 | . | CASSPSEGVNAEAFF | TGTGCCAGCAGTCCCTCTGAGGGGGTTAACGCTGAAGCTTTCTTT
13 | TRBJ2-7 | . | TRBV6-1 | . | CASDETPIYEQYF | TGTGCCAGCGATGAGACACCAATCTACGAGCAGTACTTC
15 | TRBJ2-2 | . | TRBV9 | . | CASSLGGRSTGELFF | TGTGCCAGCAGCCTGGGGGGCAGGAGCACCGGGGAGCTGTTTTTT
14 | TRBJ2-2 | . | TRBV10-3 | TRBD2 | CATGLAGNTGELFF | TGTGCCACCGGACTAGCGGGTAACACCGGGGAGCTGTTTTTT
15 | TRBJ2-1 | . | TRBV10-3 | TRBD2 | CAITPTSGGYNEQFF | TGTGCCATCACTCCGACTAGCGGGGGATACAATGAGCAGTTCTTC
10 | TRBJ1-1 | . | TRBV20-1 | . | CSAKGVGAFF | TGCAGTGCGAAGGGGGTTGGAGCTTTCTTT
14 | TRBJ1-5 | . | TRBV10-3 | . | CAIREGNSNQPQHF | TGTGCCATCAGGGAGGGCAATAGCAATCAGCCCCAGCATTTT
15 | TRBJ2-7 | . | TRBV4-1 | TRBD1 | CASSQEQGATYEQYF | TGCGCCAGCAGCCAGGAACAGGGGGCCACCTACGAGCAGTACTTC
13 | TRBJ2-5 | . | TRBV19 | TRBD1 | CASSTNRGETQYF | TGTGCCAGTAGTACGAACAGGGGTGAGACCCAGTACTTC
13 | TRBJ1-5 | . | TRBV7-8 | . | CGVSSDSNQPQHF | TGTGGCGTATCGTCGGATAGCAATCAGCCCCAGCATTTT
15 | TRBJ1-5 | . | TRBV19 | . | CASSINREINQPQHF | TGTGCCAGTAGTATAAACCGGGAGATCAATCAGCCCCAGCATTTT
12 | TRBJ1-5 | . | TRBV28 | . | CASRDNSQPQHF | TGTGCCAGCCGGGACAACAGCCAGCCCCAGCATTTT
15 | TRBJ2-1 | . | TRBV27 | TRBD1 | CASSFHRGQGYEQFF | TGTGCCAGCAGTTTTCACCGGGGACAGGGGTATGAGCAGTTCTTC
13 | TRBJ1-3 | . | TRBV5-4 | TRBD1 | CASSVTGVDTIYF | TGTGCCAGCAGCGTTACAGGGGTAGACACCATATATTTT
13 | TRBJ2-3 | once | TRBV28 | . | CASSLSGRDTQYF | TGTGCCAGCAGTTTATCCGGGCGGGATACGCAGTATTTT
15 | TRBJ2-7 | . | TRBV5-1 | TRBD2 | CASSPGTSGGYEQYF | TGCGCCAGCAGCCCGGGGACGTCGGGAGGCTACGAGCAGTACTTC
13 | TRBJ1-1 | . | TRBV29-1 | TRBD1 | CSVERDRVSEAFF | TGCAGCGTTGAGAGGGACAGGGTCTCTGAAGCTTTCTTT
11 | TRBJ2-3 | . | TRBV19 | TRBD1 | CASSSDRAQYF | TGTGCCAGTAGTTCCGACAGGGCGCAGTATTTT
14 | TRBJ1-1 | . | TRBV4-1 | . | CASSRASRYTEAFF | TGCGCCAGCAGCCGGGCCTCAAGGTACACTGAAGCTTTCTTT
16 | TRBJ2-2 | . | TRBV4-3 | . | CASSQGPGVATGELFF | TGCGCCAGCAGCCAAGGGCCGGGAGTGGCCACCGGGGAGCTGTTTTTT
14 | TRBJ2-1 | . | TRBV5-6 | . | CASSLVGSYNEQFF | TGTGCCAGCAGCTTGGTTGGCAGTTACAATGAGCAGTTCTTC
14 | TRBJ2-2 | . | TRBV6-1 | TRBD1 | CASSGQGVTGELFF | TGTGCCAGCAGTGGGCAGGGGGTTACCGGGGAGCTGTTTTTT
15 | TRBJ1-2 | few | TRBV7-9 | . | CASSLDQTPSYGYTF | TGTGCCAGCAGCTTAGACCAGACACCGAGCTATGGCTACACCTTC
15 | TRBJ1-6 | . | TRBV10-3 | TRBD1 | CAISLGQGNNSPLHF | TGTGCCATCAGCCTCGGACAGGGCAATAATTCACCCCTCCACTTT
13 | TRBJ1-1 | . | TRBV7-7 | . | CASSFGENTEAFF | TGTGCCAGCAGCTTCGGGGAGAACACTGAAGCTTTCTTT
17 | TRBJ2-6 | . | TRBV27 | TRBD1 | CASSRSSGGSGANVLTF | TGTGCCAGCAGTCGTTCCTCAGGGGGCTCTGGGGCCAACGTCCTGACTTTC
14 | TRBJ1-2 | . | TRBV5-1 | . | CASSLGQGVYGYTF | TGCGCCAGCAGCTTGGGTCAGGGAGTCTATGGCTACACCTTC
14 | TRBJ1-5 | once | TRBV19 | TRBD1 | CATEGARGDQPQHF | TGTGCCACCGAGGGGGCGCGGGGGGATCAGCCCCAGCATTTT
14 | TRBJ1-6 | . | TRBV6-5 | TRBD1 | CASSYPEQGSPLHF | TGTGCCAGCAGTTACCCCGAACAGGGGTCACCCCTCCACTTT
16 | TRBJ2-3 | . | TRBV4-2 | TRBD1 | CASSQADRGSTDTQYF | TGTGCCAGCAGCCAAGCGGACAGGGGATCCACAGATACGCAGTATTTT
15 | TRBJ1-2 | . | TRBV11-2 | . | CASSLGKTDYYGYTF | TGTGCCAGCAGCTTAGGGAAGACAGACTACTATGGCTACACCTTC
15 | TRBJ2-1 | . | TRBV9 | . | CASSTSPGEHGEQFF | TGTGCCAGCAGCACCTCTCCGGGGGAGCACGGTGAGCAGTTCTTC
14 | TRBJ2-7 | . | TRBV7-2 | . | CASSLDRISYEQYF | TGTGCCAGCAGCTTAGATCGAATCTCCTACGAGCAGTACTTC
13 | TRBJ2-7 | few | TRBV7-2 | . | CASSYGATYEQYF | TGTGCCAGCAGCTACGGGGCCACCTACGAGCAGTACTTC
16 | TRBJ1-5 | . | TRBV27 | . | CASSPRQLYSNQPQHF | TGTGCCAGCAGTCCCCGACAGTTGTATAGCAATCAGCCCCAGCATTTT
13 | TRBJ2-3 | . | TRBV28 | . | CASSPLNTDTQYF | TGTGCCAGCAGTCCACTAAACACAGATACGCAGTATTTT
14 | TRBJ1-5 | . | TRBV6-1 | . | CASSLQDSNQPQHF | TGTGCCAGCAGTTTACAGGATAGCAATCAGCCCCAGCATTTT
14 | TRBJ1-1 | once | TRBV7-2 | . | CASSLTGKDTEAFF | TGTGCCAGCAGCTTAACAGGGAAGGACACTGAAGCTTTCTTT
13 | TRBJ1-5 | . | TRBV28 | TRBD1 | CASRGTGNQPQHF | TGTGCCAGCAGGGGGACAGGTAATCAGCCCCAGCATTTT